These 15 T cell receptor beta chains originate from one sample sequenced in a study of T cells in Graves' hyperthyroidism and ophthalmopathy. It was RNA transcripts that yielded the amplified TCR beta CDR3 regions. HTBI primers were used for first-round RT-PCR of the TCR CDR3. MiXCR, run by TCRdb on the multiplex PCR reads, gives a single entry per CDR3 protein. The repertoire holds around 800,000 distinct CDR3 sequences, with over 35% as singletons. Input material: blood. These receptors originate from a man aged 18-30 years with Graves' hyperthyroidism.

As concerns this clonotype: A much larger clone lies one base from this, so it may be a read error. The chain couples TRBV7-9 to TRBJ1-1; D ambiguous. The CDR3 contains 15 residues. Germline CDR1 SEHNR, CDR2 FQNEAQ (reference sequence). CDR3 nucleotide sequence: TGTGCCAGCAGCTTAGCGGCGGGGATGAACACTGAAGCTCTCTTT. This codes for CASSLAAGMNTEALF. The full variable domain, with the rest looked up from reference TRBV7-9 and TRBJ1-1, is DTGVSQNPRHKITKRGQNVTFRCDPISEHNRLYWYRQTLGQGPEFLTYFQNEAQLEKSRLLSDRFSAERPKGSFSTLEIQRTEQGDSAMYLCASSLAAGMNTEALFGQGTRLTVV.

This clonotype was picked up one time. This may be a read error, as it is one base from a much larger clone. CDR3 bases: TGCAGTGCTGGACAGGGCCGGCAGCCCCAGCGTTTT. Residues: CSAGQGRQPQRF. This chain connects TRBV20-1 to TRBJ1-5; 8 nucleotides align to TRBD1. This CDR3 spans 12 amino acids. Germline values: CDR1 DFQATT, CDR2 SNEGSKA (reference sequence).

This clonotype was seen at least ten times. The chain combines TRBV7-6 with TRBJ1-1; D possibly corresponds to TRBD1 (6 bases). The germline V gene has CDR1 SGHVS and CDR2 FNYEAQ. The V and J ends lost 0 bases and 5 bases respectively, with 13 bases between them. The CDR3 loop spans 15 amino acids. The CDR3 DNA is TGTGCCAGCAGCTTAGCCTCAGGGGCTGAGACTGAAGCTTTCTTT. Its translation is CASSLASGAETEAFF.

A single count supports this clonotype. A much larger clonotype is one base distant, so this may be a read error. The V gene is TRBV29-1, the J gene TRBJ2-5; 11 bases map to TRBD2. CDR1 is SQVTM and CDR2 is ANQGSEA in the germline V gene. V lost 5 bases, J lost 5 bases, and 4 bases stayed unmatched. This CDR3 is built from 13 residues. This CDR3 reads CSVRASGGETQYF. For the CDR3, the DNA is TGCAGCGTTCGGGCTAGCGGGGGGGAGACCCAGTACTTC.

V gene TRBV12-3 or TRBV12-4 combines with J gene TRBJ1-2; the D gene is possibly TRBD1 (6 bases). Trimming left V 5 bases short and J 3 bases short, with 16 bases between. This CDR3 is built from 15 residues. CDR3 DNA sequence: TGTGCCAGCAGTGAACCGAGGGGGTTCGACTATGGCTACACCTTC. It yields the protein CASSEPRGFDYGYTF.

The count of this clonotype is one. One base away lies a much larger clone, so this may be a sequencing read error. The chain combines TRBV7-2 with TRBJ1-5; D unresolved. The CDR3 is 13 amino acids. Trimming took 4 bases from V and 7 from J, leaving 11 bases between them. Germline values: CDR1 SGHTA, CDR2 FQGNSA. The CDR3 sequence: CASSSEIGQPQHF. The DNA of the CDR3 is TGTGCCAGCAGCTCCGAGATCGGGCAGCCCCAGCATTTT. Variable domain in full (rest from reference TRBV7-2 and TRBJ1-5): GAGVSQSPSNKVTEKGKDVELRCDPISGHTALYWYRQSLGQGLEFLIYFQGNSAPDKSGLPSDRFSAERTGGSVSTLTIQRTQQEDSAVYLCASSSEIGQPQHFGDGTRLSIL.

To note about this clonotype: No conserved phenylalanine or tryptophan ends this CDR3, so it is likely a read error. No DNA is shown, since the ends of the CDR3 on it are uncertain; the CDR3 is the one TCRdb lists. This rearrangement joins TRBV20-1 to TRBJ1-3; the table names TRBD1, a call not compared with the DNA. The CDR3 length is 10 residues, termini included. Germline CDR1 DFQATT, CDR2 SNEGSKA (reference sequence). The CDR3 spells CSARDPGRGL.

The chain employs TRBV29-1 and TRBJ2-7; the match to TRBD1 covers 9 bases. The CDR3 covers 14 residues. Trimming removed 7 bases from V and 3 bases from J; junction bases left unmatched: 10. Germline CDR1 SQVTM, CDR2 ANQGSEA. CDR3 protein: CSASTGGRLYEQYF. In DNA, the CDR3 is TGCAGCGCCAGTACAGGGGGCAGGCTCTACGAGCAGTACTTC.

The chain recombines TRBV7-9 with TRBJ2-2; unclear D gene. The CDR3 has 12 amino acids. Trimming cost V 4 bases and J 7 bases, with 7 bases left between them. Per germline, CDR1 SEHNR and CDR2 FQNEAQ (reference sequence). The CDR3, as DNA: TGTGCCAGCAGCTCGGACGGCGGGGAGCTGTTTTTT. Translation gives CASSSDGGELFF. The whole variable domain, filled in from reference TRBV7-9 and TRBJ2-2, reads DTGVSQNPRHKITKRGQNVTFRCDPISEHNRLYWYRQTLGQGPEFLTYFQNEAQLEKSRLLSDRFSAERPKGSFSTLEIQRTEQGDSAMYLCASSSDGGELFFGEGSRLTVL.

This clonotype showed up many times. Sequence at one end of the junction differs from germline and may be a read error. The rearrangement joins TRBV25-1 to TRBJ1-3, with D possibly TRBD1 on 5 matching bases. Germline lookup yields CDR1 MGHDK and CDR2 SYGVNS. The CDR3 consists of 16 residues. CDR3 DNA sequence: TGTGCCAGCAATGAATATGCAGGGATCGGTGGAAACACCATATATTTT. This sequence encodes CASNEYAGIGGNTIYF.

This clonotype was counted only a few times. The J gene is TRBJ1-5, the V gene TRBV19; 9 bases fit TRBD1. Germline V gene sequence: CDR1 LNHDA, CDR2 SQIVND (reference sequence). J was trimmed by 2 bases and V by 4 bases; bases with no gene match: 9. There are 17 residues in the CDR3. CDR3 DNA: TGTGCCAGTAGTAGGAACCCGGGACAGGGCGGCAATCAGCCCCAGCATTTT. This codes for CASSRNPGQGGNQPQHF.

J is TRBJ1-5 and V is TRBV10-3; perhaps TRBD1 as D (6 bases). CDR1 and CDR2 from the germline V gene are ENHRY and SYGVKD. This CDR3 comprises 16 residues. Trimming shortened V by 8 bases and J by 4 bases, and 21 bases separated the two germline ends. CDR3 in amino acids: CAIHGEAGVGNQPQHF. The CDR3 DNA reads TGTGCCATCCACGGTGAGGCAGGGGTGGGGAATCAGCCCCAGCATTTT.

The chain has TRBV20-1 and TRBJ1-2; D ambiguous. Germline V gene sequence: CDR1 DFQATT, CDR2 SNEGSKA (reference sequence). Between the trimmed V and J ends, which lost 5 bases and 2 bases, there was a span of 27 bases. This CDR3 is built from 18 residues. The CDR3 DNA is TGCAGTGCTGGATCAGGAATGAACACTGAAGCTTTAAACTATGGCTACACCTTC. Translated: CSAGSGMNTEALNYGYTF.

This clonotype was seen a few times. J is TRBJ2-5 and V is TRBV20-1; D may be TRBD1 (6 bases). Germline V gives CDR1 DFQATT, CDR2 SNEGSKA (reference sequence). V lost 4 bases to trimming and J lost 1 base, with 10 bases between them. There are 13 residues in the CDR3. CDR3 in amino acids: CSAIGDTQETQYF. For the CDR3, the DNA is TGCAGTGCTATCGGGGACACCCAAGAGACCCAGTACTTC.

The gene calls are TRBV29-1 and TRBJ2-2; either TRBD1 or TRBD2 may supply D (5 bases each). The V end was cut by 4 bases, the J end by 4 bases, with 19 bases between. Germline loops: CDR1 SQVTM, CDR2 ANQGSEA. The CDR3 spans 16 residues. In DNA form, the CDR3 reads TGCAGCGTTGCCATACTAGGGGATACTGCCACCGGGGAGCTGTTTTTT. This sequence encodes CSVAILGDTATGELFF.